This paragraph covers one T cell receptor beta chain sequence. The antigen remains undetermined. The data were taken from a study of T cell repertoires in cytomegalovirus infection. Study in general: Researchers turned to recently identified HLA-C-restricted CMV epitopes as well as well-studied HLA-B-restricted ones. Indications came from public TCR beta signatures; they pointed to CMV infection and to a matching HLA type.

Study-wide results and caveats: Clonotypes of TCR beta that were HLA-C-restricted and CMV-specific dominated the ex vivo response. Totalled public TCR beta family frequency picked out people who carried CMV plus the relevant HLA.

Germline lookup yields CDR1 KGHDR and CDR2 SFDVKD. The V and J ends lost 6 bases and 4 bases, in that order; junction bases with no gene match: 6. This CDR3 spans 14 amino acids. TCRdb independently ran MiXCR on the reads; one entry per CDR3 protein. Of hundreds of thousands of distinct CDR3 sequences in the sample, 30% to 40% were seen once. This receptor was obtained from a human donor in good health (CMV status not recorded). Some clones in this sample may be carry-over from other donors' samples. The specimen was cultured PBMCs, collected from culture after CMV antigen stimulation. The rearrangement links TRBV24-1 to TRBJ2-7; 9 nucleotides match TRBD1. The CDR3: CATSPGQGSYEQYF. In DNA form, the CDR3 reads TGTGCCACCAGTCCGGGACAGGGTTCGTACGAGCAGTACTTC.